Listed here is a single T cell receptor beta chain. The antigen is undetermined. CDR3 length equals 14 residues. Germline CDR1 and CDR2: GTSNPN and SVGIG (reference sequence). This specimen comes from a study of T cells expressing NK-cell markers. Study outcomes and limitations: A few donors' CD3+CD56-NKG2C+ cells were dominated by the same clonotypes. Dominant NKG2C+ clonotypes were found to form roughly 1.0-7.0% of CD8+ T cells in five to seven donors.

Making the TCR beta cDNA relied on 5'RACE template switching with UMIs. TCRdb reprocessed the 5' RACE reads and keeps a single row for each CDR3 protein, giving no DNA. The ten top clones account for approximately 3.5%, within a sample of 550,000 or so distinct CDR3 sequences. The clonotype comes from a man younger than 30 in good health. The sample consisted of blood T cells: a sorted CD56 or NKG2C T cell subset, CD4+ or CD8+ T cells, or bulk PBMC T cells (not recorded which). The chain combines TRBV30 with TRBJ1-6; TCRdb reports TRBD1, a call that lacks DNA to check it against. CDR3 amino acids: CAWRRQGDNSPLHF. Full variable domain (outside the CDR3, taken from reference TRBV30 and TRBJ1-6): SQTIHQWPATLVQPVGSPLSLECTVEGTSNPNLYWYRQAAGRGLQLLFYSVGIGQISSEVPQNLSASRPQDRQFILSSKKLLLSDSGFYLCAWRRQGDNSPLHFGNGTRLTVT.